The rows below give T cell receptor beta chains drawn from one sample of a study of T cell responses to AZD1222 COVID-19 vaccine. Some clones are missing from TCRdb's copy, which holds only in-frame ones; the method was immunoSEQ multiplex PCR. The sample lists 140,000 or so clones; 88% were seen once. The material was peripheral blood, obtained 28 days after the second AZD1222 dose. The receptors shown here come from an adult who received the AZD1222 COVID-19 vaccine. The CDR3 runs from the conserved cysteine through the conserved F or W. Each record gives: V gene, J gene, D gene, clone size, CDR3 protein, CDR3 DNA. A D gene is named only where the DNA matches it firmly. Rows may omit the clone size; those that give it use once, few, many or a size class.

>TRBV3-1/TRBV3-2|TRBJ1-1|.|once
CASSQRQDTTEAFF
TGTGCCAGCAGCCAAAGACAGGACACCACTGAAGCTTTCTTT
>TRBV27|TRBJ1-4|.|.
CASSSLGGAGEKLFF
TGTGCCAGCAGTTCCCTGGGTGGGGCGGGGGAAAAACTGTTTTTT
>TRBV18|TRBJ2-3|.|.
CASSQGGTQYF
TGTGCCAGCTCACAGGGGGGTACGCAGTATTTT
>TRBV4-1|TRBJ2-7|.|once
CASSQYGEQYF
TGCGCCAGCAGCCAATATGGCGAGCAGTACTTC
>TRBV5-1|TRBJ2-3|TRBD2|.
CASSPSGTSPILEQYF
TGCGCCAGCAGCCCGTCCGGGACTAGCCCTATTCTAGAGCAGTATTTT
>TRBV3-1/TRBV3-2|TRBJ2-5|.|few
CASSQFPSQETQYF
TGTGCCAGCAGCCAATTTCCGTCACAAGAGACCCAGTACTTC
>TRBV7-2|TRBJ1-1|.|.
CASSLRQGRAFF
TGTGCCAGCAGCTTACGGCAGGGGAGGGCTTTCTTT
>TRBV7-9|TRBJ1-2|.|.
CASSPNTHYGYTF
TGTGCCAGCAGCCCCAATACGCACTATGGCTACACCTTC
>TRBV27|TRBJ2-3|.|.
CASSLGTDTQYF
TGTGCCAGCAGTCTCGGTACAGATACGCAGTATTTT
>TRBV19|TRBJ1-6|.|.
CASSIERVNSPLHF
TGTGCCAGTAGTATAGAAAGGGTTAACTCACCCCTCCACTTT
>TRBV7-5|TRBJ1-3|.|.
CARSLFPPGNTIYF
TGTGCCAGAAGCCTTTTCCCTCCTGGAAACACCATATATTTT
>TRBV29-1|TRBJ2-3|.|.
CSVPPGGTDTQYF
TGCAGCGTTCCACCTGGTGGCACAGATACGCAGTATTTT
>TRBV29-1|TRBJ2-2|TRBD2|.
CSVEPSGIGELFF
TGCAGCGTCGAACCTAGCGGGATAGGGGAGCTGTTTTTT
>TRBV7-9|TRBJ2-5|.|once
CASSFRIDETQYF
TGTGCCAGCAGCTTTCGAATAGACGAGACCCAGTACTTC
>TRBV19|TRBJ2-3|.|.
CASSPSTDTQYF
TGTGCCAGTAGTCCGAGCACAGATACGCAGTATTTT
>TRBV10-3|TRBJ2-3|TRBD2|.
CAISTPRGGQWTDTQYF
TGTGCCATCAGTACACCTAGGGGAGGGCAGTGGACAGATACGCAGTATTTT
>TRBV4-2|TRBJ2-5|.|.
CASSQWDVETQYF
TGTGCCAGCAGCCAATGGGACGTGGAGACCCAGTACTTC
>TRBV3-1/TRBV3-2|TRBJ1-5|.|.
CASSQEQGSQPQHF
TGTGCCAGCAGCCAAGAACAGGGAAGTCAGCCCCAGCATTTT
>TRBV19|TRBJ2-1|.|.
CASSMSDGNRGYNEQFF
TGTGCCAGTAGTATGTCTGATGGAAACCGCGGATACAATGAGCAGTTCTTC
>TRBV28|TRBJ1-1|.|.
CASSLPNRVTEAFF
TGTGCCAGCAGTTTACCAAACAGGGTCACTGAAGCTTTCTTT
>TRBV7-3|TRBJ2-3|.|.
CASSTEAEDTQYF
TGTGCCAGCAGCACCGAGGCGGAGGATACGCAGTATTTT
>TRBV18|TRBJ1-2|.|.
CASSPEGLGSYGYTF
TGTGCCAGCTCCCCCGAGGGGCTGGGCAGCTATGGCTACACCTTC
>TRBV7-3|TRBJ1-1|.|.
CASSRGHQNTEAFF
TGTGCCAGCAGCCGCGGACACCAGAACACTGAAGCTTTCTTT
>TRBV19|TRBJ2-2|TRBD2|.
CASSRGLAGGYLELFF
TGTGCCAGTAGCCGGGGACTAGCGGGAGGATATCTCGAGCTGTTTTTT
>TRBV19|TRBJ2-1|.|.
CASSMQGSYNEQFF
TGTGCCAGTAGTATGCAGGGAAGCTACAATGAGCAGTTCTTC
>TRBV19|TRBJ2-5|TRBD2|.
CASSIGTLSGLGETQYF
TGTGCCAGTAGTATCGGCACCCTTAGCGGGTTGGGAGAGACCCAGTACTTC
>TRBV30|TRBJ1-1|.|once
CAWGGIYKNTEAFF
TGTGCCTGGGGGGGGATTTATAAGAACACTGAAGCTTTCTTT
>TRBV6-5|TRBJ2-3|TRBD2|.
CASSPLAGTDTQYF
TGTGCCAGCAGTCCATTAGCGGGAACAGATACGCAGTATTTT
>TRBV28|TRBJ1-2|.|.
CASSLRGVSNYGYTF
TGTGCCAGCAGTTTGAGGGGGGTTTCTAACTATGGCTACACCTTC
>TRBV2|TRBJ1-5|.|.
CASTWDINQPQHF
TGTGCCAGCACCTGGGACATCAATCAGCCCCAGCATTTT
>TRBV6-5|TRBJ2-7|TRBD2|.
CASSRPSGGVYEQYF
TGTGCCAGCAGTCGACCGAGCGGGGGGGTCTACGAGCAGTACTTC
>TRBV19|TRBJ2-5|TRBD2|.
CASAGREQETQYF
TGTGCCAGCGCGGGGAGGGAACAAGAGACCCAGTACTTC
>TRBV9|TRBJ2-7|TRBD1|.
CASSPRTGTYEQYF
TGTGCCAGCAGCCCCCGGACAGGTACCTACGAGCAGTACTTC
>TRBV6-6|TRBJ1-5|.|.
CASREQTWQPQHF
TGTGCCAGCAGAGAACAGACCTGGCAGCCCCAGCATTTT
>TRBV4-1|TRBJ1-1|.|once
CASSLRENTEAFF
TGCGCCAGCAGCCTCAGGGAGAACACTGAAGCTTTCTTT
>TRBV6-5|TRBJ2-1|TRBD2|.
CASSYASGSYNEQFF
TGTGCCAGCAGTTACGCTAGCGGGAGTTACAATGAGCAGTTCTTC
>TRBV7-3|TRBJ2-5|TRBD1|.
CASSSQDRGQRETQYF
TGTGCCAGCAGCTCACAGGACAGGGGGCAACGGGAGACCCAGTACTTC
>TRBV2|TRBJ2-7|.|.
CASKRSGTPLLYEQYF
TGTGCCAGCAAACGGTCTGGGACCCCGCTCCTTTACGAGCAGTACTTC
>TRBV7-2|TRBJ2-3|.|few
CASSFRRGNTQYF
TGTGCCAGCAGCTTTAGAAGGGGTAATACGCAGTATTTT
>TRBV12-2|TRBJ2-2|.|.
CASHHGEAGELFF
TGTGCAAGTCACCACGGAGAGGCCGGGGAGCTGTTTTTT
>TRBV24-1|TRBJ2-7|TRBD2|.
CATSAAGREAYEQYF
TGTGCCACCAGCGCCGCCGGGAGGGAAGCCTACGAGCAGTACTTC
>TRBV3-1/TRBV3-2|TRBJ2-3|TRBD2|.
CASSASGRVSTDTQYF
TGTGCCAGCAGCGCTAGCGGGAGGGTGTCCACAGATACGCAGTATTTT
>TRBV5-1|TRBJ2-3|.|.
CASSSTDGPTDTQYF
TGCGCCAGCAGCTCGACTGATGGACCCACAGATACGCAGTATTTT
>TRBV3-1/TRBV3-2|TRBJ1-3|.|.
CASSLERGNTIYF
TGTGCCAGCAGCCTCGAGAGGGGAAACACCATATATTTT
>TRBV6-5|TRBJ2-7|.|.
CASSRPAGSGEQYF
TGTGCCAGCAGTCGGCCGGCAGGGTCGGGGGAGCAGTACTTC
>TRBV7-2|TRBJ2-5|.|.
CASSFGVHQETQYF
TGTGCCAGCAGCTTTGGAGTCCACCAAGAGACCCAGTACTTC
>TRBV5-6|TRBJ1-6|TRBD1|.
CASSYGTGMFSYNSPLHF
TGTGCCAGCAGCTACGGGACAGGGATGTTCTCCTATAATTCACCCCTCCACTTT
>TRBV6-2/TRBV6-3|TRBJ2-6|TRBD2|few
CASSYGGDFSGANVLTF
TGTGCCAGCAGTTACGGGGGGGATTTCTCTGGGGCCAACGTCCTGACTTTC
>TRBV5-1|TRBJ2-1|TRBD2|.
CASSLPSGSYNEQFF
TGCGCCAGCAGCTTGCCTAGCGGGAGTTACAATGAGCAGTTCTTC
>TRBV2|TRBJ1-5|.|.
CASSVGGAGQPQHF
TGTGCCAGCAGTGTAGGGGGGGCCGGTCAGCCCCAGCATTTT
>TRBV28|TRBJ1-5|.|.
CASSLREQPQHF
TGTGCCAGCAGTTTAAGGGAGCAGCCCCAGCATTTT
>TRBV18|TRBJ1-1|TRBD1|.
CASAPQGGNTEAFF
TGTGCCAGCGCGCCCCAGGGGGGGAACACTGAAGCTTTCTTT
>TRBV27|TRBJ1-2|TRBD1|.
CASTIGPGQRINGYTF
TGTGCCAGCACAATAGGCCCGGGACAGCGTATAAATGGCTACACCTTC
>TRBV4-3|TRBJ1-3|.|.
CASSQAPGNGNTIYF
TGCGCCAGCAGCCAAGCCCCGGGGAATGGAAACACCATATATTTT